This T cell receptor (beta chain) emerged from a study of shared clonotypes between healthy human individuals. Several immunoSEQ plates held equal portions of the genomic DNA taken from each subset. Methods used by the authors: Filtering was not the same, since immunoSEQ gave junction-only sequences without quality scores. Generated by immunoSEQ multiplex PCR, the TCRdb table keeps only in-frame clones and is missing some. V and J calls and clone size follow that table, whereas D and trimming were derived from the DNA. The table shows about 690,000 clones, with 90% occurring only once. The CDR3 contains 15 residues. Germline CDR1 and CDR2: MDHEN and SYDVKM. V dropped 5 bases and J dropped 2; count of bases not matched to a gene: 7.

V is TRBV28 and J is TRBJ2-3; the match to TRBD2 covers 7 bases. The sequence came from a man aged 18 to 29 in good health. Some clones in this sample may be carry-over from other donors' samples. What was sequenced was memory CD8+ T cells from PBMCs. Subset defined: CD45RO+ cells pooled with CCR7-negative TemRA cells. The DNA for the CDR3 is TGTGCCAGCAGTACGCGGGAGTCAATCACAGATACGCAGTATTTT. It codes for CASSTRESITDTQYF.